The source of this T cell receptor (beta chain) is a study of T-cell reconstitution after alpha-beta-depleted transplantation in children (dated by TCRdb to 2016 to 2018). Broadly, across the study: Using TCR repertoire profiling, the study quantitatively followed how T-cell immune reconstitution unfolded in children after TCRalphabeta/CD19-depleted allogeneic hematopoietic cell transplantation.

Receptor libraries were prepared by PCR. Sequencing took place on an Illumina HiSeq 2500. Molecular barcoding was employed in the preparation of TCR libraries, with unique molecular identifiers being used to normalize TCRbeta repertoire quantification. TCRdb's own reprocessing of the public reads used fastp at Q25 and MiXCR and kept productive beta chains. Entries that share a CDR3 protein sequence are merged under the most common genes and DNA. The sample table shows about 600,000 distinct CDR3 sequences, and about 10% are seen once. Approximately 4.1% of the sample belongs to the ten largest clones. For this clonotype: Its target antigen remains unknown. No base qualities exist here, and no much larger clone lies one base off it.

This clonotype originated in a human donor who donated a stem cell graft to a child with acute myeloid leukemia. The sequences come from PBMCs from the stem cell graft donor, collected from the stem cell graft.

The DNA sequence is given as TGCAGTGCTAGGTTGGGAGGAGGATTCAATCAGCCCCAGCATTTT. Its translation reads: CSARLGGGFNQPQHF. The rearranged segments are TRBV20-1 and TRBJ1-5; the D gene identity is not certain. V is cut by 3 bases and J by 3 bases, and the space between the germline ends is 15 bases. CDR1 DFQATT and CDR2 SNEGSKA were looked up in the germline V gene (reference sequence). The CDR3 numbers 15 residues from cysteine through phenylalanine. This entry keeps only the CDR3 DNA: 45 bases, framed from base 1.